The clone carrying this T cell receptor (beta chain) showed up many times. Its specificity is unknown. The data stem from a study of post-analysis software for immune sequencing data. Study as a whole: Recorded disease courses covered relapsing-remitting, secondary progressive and progressive-relapsing multiple sclerosis. Some patients had no subtype annotation. General observations from the study: Strong co-clustering by F measure was seen for same-batch samples. TRBV5-6, TRBV5-1 and TRBV20-1 were among roughly 5 TRBV segments more frequent in patients than controls.

Every TCR beta cDNA library bore unique molecular identifiers. T cells numbering roughly 0.85 to 11 million gave rise to a few hundred thousand cDNA molecules. Each CDR3 protein is one row after TCRdb ran MiXCR on the PCR reads. The table records about 540,000 distinct CDR3 sequences, roughly 34% of them present only once. Germline V gene lookup returns CDR1 SQVTM and CDR2 ANQGSEA. Trimming removed 6 bases from V and 5 bases from J, with 10 bases in between. This CDR3 region has 11 residues. This chain joins TRBV29-1 and TRBJ2-5; D perhaps matches TRBD2 (6 bases). This receptor was taken from a girl under 18 with multiple sclerosis. Sequencing input: blood. The DNA of the CDR3 is TGCAGCGTGGTCGCGGGGGAGACCCAGTACTTC. Amino acids: CSVVAGETQYF.